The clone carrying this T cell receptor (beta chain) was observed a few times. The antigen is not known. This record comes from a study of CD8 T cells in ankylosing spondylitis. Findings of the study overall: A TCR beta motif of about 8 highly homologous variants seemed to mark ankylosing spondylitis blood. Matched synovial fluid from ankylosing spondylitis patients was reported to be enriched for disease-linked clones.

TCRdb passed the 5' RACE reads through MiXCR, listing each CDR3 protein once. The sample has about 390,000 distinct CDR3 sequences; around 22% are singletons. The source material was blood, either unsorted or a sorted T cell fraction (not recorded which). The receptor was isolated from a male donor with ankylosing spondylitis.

The CDR3, as DNA: TGCGCCAGCAGGGAGGTGGGAGACACTGAAGCTTTCTTT. Its protein product is CASREVGDTEAFF. The chain links TRBV5-1 to TRBJ1-1; no clear D. This CDR3 is 13 amino acids long. V was shortened by 5 bases and J by 3 bases, with 11 bases between the two germline ends. Germline CDR1 SGHRS, CDR2 YFSETQ.